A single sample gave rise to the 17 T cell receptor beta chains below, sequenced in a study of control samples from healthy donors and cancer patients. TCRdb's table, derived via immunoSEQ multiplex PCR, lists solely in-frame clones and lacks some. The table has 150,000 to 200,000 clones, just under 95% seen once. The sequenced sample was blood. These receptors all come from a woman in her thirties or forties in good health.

The CDR3 here is CASSLVGYTDTQYF. CDR3 nucleotide sequence: TGTGCCAGCAGCTTAGTGGGCTACACAGATACGCAGTATTTT. V usage is TRBV11-2 and J usage is TRBJ2-3; D gene uncertain. Trimming took 1 base from V and 2 from J, leaving 7 bases between them. The germline V gene encodes CDR1 SGHAT and CDR2 FQNNGV. The CDR3 is made up of 14 amino acids.

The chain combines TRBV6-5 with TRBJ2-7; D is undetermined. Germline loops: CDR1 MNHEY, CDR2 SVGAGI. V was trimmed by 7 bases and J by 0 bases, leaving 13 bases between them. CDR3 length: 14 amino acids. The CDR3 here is CASKRSRSSYEQYF. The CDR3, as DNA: TGTGCCAGCAAGAGGTCACGAAGCTCCTACGAGCAGTACTTC.

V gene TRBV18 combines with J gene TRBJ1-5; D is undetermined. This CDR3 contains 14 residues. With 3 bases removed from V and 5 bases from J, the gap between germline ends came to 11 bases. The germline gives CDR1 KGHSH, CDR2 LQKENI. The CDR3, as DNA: TGTGCCAGCTCACCGGGCCAGACTCATCAGCCCCAGCATTTT. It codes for CASSPGQTHQPQHF. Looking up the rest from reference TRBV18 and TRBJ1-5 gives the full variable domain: NAGVMQNPRHLVRRRGQEARLRCSPMKGHSHVYWYRQLPEEGLKFMVYLQKENIIDESGMPKERFSAEFPKEGPSILRIQQVVRGDSAAYFCASSPGQTHQPQHFGDGTRLSIL.

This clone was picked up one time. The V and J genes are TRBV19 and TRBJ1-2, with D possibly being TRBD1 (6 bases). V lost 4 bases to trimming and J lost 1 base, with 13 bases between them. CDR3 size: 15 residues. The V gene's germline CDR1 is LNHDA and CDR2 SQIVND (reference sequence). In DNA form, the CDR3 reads TGTGCCAGTAGTACCCGGACAGCCTATAACTATGGCTACACCTTC. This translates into CASSTRTAYNYGYTF.

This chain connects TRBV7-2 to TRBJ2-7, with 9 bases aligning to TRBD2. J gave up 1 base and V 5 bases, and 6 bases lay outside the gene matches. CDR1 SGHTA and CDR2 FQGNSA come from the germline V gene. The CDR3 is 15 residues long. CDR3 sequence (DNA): TGTGCCAGCAGCCCACGACTAGCGGTGTCCTACGAGCAGTACTTC. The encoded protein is CASSPRLAVSYEQYF.

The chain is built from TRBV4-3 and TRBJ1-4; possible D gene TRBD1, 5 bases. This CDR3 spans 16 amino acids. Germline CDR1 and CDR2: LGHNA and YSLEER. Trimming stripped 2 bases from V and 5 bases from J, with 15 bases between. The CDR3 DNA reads TGCGCCAGCAGCCAACTACGGACGGGGGTAAATGAAAAACTGTTTTTT. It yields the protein CASSQLRTGVNEKLFF.

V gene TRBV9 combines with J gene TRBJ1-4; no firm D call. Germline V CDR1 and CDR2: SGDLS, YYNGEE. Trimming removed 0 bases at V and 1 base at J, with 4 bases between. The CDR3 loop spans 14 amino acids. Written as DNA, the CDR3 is TGTGCCAGCAGCGTAGGAATAACTAATGAAAAACTGTTTTTT. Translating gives CASSVGITNEKLFF.

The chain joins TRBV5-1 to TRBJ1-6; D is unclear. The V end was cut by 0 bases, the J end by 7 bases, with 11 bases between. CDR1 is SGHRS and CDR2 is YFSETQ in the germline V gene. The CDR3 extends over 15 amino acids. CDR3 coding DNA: TGCGCCAGCAGCTTGGACGGGAGGGCGAATTCACCCCTCCACTTT. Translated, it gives CASSLDGRANSPLHF. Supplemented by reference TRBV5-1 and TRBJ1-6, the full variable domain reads KAGVTQTPRYLIKTRGQQVTLSCSPISGHRSVSWYQQTPGQGLQFLFEYFSETQRNKGNFPGRFSGRQFSNSRSEMNVSTLELGDSALYLCASSLDGRANSPLHFGNGTRLTVT.

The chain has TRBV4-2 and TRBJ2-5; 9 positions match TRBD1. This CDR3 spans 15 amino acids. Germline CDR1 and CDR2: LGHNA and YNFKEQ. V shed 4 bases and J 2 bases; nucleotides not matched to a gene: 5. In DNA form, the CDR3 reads TGTGCCAGCAGCCGATCGACAGGGGGTCAAGAGACCCAGTACTTC. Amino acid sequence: CASSRSTGGQETQYF.

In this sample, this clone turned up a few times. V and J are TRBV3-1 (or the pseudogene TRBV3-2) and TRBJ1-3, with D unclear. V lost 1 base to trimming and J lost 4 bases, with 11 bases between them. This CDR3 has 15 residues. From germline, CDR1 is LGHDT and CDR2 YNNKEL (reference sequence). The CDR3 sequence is CASSQVKLSGNTIYF. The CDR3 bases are TGTGCCAGCAGCCAAGTTAAGCTTTCCGGAAACACCATATATTTT.

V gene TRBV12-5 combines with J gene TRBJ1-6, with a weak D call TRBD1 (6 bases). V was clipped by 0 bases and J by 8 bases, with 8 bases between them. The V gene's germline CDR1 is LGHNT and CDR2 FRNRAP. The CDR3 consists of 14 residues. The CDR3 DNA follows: TGTGCTAGTGGTTTGGTAGGGGGGGATTCACCCCTCCACTTT. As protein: CASGLVGGDSPLHF. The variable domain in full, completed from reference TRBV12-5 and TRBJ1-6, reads DARVTQTPRHKVTEMGQEVTMRCQPILGHNTVFWYRQTMMQGLELLAYFRNRAPLDDSGMPKDRFSAEMPDATLATLKIQPSEPRDSAVYFCASGLVGGDSPLHFGNGTRLTVT.

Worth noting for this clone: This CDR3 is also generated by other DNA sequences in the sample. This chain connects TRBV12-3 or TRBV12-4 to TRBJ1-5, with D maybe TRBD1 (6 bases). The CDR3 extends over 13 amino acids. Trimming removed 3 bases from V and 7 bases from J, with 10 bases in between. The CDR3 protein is CASSLGGRQPQHF. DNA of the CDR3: TGTGCCAGCAGTTTGGGGGGCCGGCAGCCCCAGCATTTT.

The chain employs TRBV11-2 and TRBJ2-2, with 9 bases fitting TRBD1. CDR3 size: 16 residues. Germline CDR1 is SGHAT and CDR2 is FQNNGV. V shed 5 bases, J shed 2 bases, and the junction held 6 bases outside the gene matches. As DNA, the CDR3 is TGTGCCAGCAGCCCTAGGACAGGGGCCAACACCGGGGAGCTGTTTTTT. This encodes CASSPRTGANTGELFF.

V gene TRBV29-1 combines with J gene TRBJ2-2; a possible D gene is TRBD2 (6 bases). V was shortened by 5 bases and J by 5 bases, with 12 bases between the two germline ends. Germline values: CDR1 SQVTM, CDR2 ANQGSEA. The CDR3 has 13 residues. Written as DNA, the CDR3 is TGCAGCGTTAATGTTGGGGGGACCGGGGAGCTGTTTTTT. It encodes CSVNVGGTGELFF.

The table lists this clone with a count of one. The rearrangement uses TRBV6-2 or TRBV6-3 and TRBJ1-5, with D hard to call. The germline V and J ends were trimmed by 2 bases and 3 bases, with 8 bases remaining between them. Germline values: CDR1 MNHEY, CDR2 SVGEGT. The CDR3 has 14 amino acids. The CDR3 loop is CASSYGLDNQPQHF. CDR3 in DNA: TGTGCCAGCAGTTACGGCTTGGACAATCAGCCCCAGCATTTT.

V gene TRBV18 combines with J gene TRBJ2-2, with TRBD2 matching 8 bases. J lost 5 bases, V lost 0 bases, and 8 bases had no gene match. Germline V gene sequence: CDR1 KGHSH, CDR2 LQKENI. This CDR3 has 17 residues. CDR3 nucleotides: TGTGCCAGCTCACCACCCGGAGGGCTAGCGGGTACCGGGGAGCTGTTTTTT. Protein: CASSPPGGLAGTGELFF.

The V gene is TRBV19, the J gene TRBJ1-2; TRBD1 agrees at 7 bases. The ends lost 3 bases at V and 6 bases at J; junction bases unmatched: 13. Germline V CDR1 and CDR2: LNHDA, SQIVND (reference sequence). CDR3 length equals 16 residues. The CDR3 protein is CASSISGGQRIHGYTF. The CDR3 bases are TGTGCCAGTAGTATTAGCGGGGGACAGAGGATACATGGCTACACCTTC.